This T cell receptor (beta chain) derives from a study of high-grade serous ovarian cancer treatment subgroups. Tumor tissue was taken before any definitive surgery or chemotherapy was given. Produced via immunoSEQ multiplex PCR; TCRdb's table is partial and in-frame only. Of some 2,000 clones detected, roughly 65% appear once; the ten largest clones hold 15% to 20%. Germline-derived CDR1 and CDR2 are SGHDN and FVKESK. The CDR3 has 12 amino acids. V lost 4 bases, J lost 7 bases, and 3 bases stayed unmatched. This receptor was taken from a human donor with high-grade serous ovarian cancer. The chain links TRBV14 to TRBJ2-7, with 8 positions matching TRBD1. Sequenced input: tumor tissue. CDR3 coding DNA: TGTGCCAGCAGCCGGGACAGGAGGGAGCAGTACTTC. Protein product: CASSRDRREQYF.